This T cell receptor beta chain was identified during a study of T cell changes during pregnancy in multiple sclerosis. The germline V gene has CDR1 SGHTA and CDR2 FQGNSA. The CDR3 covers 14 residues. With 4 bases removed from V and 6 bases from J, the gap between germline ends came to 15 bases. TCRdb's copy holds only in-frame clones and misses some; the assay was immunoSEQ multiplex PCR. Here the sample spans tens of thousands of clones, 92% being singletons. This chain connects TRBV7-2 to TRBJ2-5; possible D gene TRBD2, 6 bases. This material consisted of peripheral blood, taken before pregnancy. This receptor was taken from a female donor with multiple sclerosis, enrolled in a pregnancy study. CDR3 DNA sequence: TGTGCCAGCAGCTCCGAGCGGGTAGAAAAGACCCAGTACTTC. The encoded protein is CASSSERVEKTQYF.